Below, 15 T cell receptor beta chains from the same sample are listed, as sequenced in a study of T cells in Graves' hyperthyroidism and ophthalmopathy (dated by TCRdb to 2018 to 2020). The method behind the library was multiplex PCR. Instrument on record: Illumina HiSeq 2000. Amplification of TCR beta CDR3 regions was carried out from RNA transcripts. The TCR CDR3 was subjected to a first round of RT-PCR using the HTBI primer set and the Qiagen OneStep RT-PCR kit. The raw public data were reprocessed by TCRdb itself: fastp quality trimming at Q25, MiXCR clonotype calling, in-frame beta chains only. Entries are consolidated by CDR3 protein sequence, retaining the most common genes and DNA. The sample table shows under 400,000 distinct CDR3 sequences, and 20% to 25% are seen once. 50% of the sample belongs to the ten largest clones. What was sequenced was blood. Source of these receptors: a woman between 45 and 65 years old with Graves' hyperthyroidism.

The rearrangement links TRBV29-1 to TRBJ1-2, with D perhaps TRBD1 (6 bases). The CDR3 is made up of 11 amino acids. Germline V gene data show CDR1 as SQVTM and CDR2 as ANQGSEA. The V and J ends lost 4 bases and 6 bases respectively, with 9 bases between them. CDR3: CSVAGVNGYTF. The DNA for the CDR3 is TGCAGCGTTGCAGGGGTAAATGGCTACACCTTC.

This clonotype was found many times. The chain links TRBV20-1 to TRBJ2-2, with TRBD1 identical over 7 bases. Trimming at V came to 0 bases and at J to 1 base, leaving 2 bases not matched to a gene. From germline, CDR1 is DFQATT and CDR2 SNEGSKA (reference sequence). The CDR3 is 15 amino acids. The CDR3 here is CSARDRDRNTGELFF. The CDR3 DNA reads TGCAGTGCTAGAGATCGGGACAGGAACACCGGGGAGCTGTTTTTT.

This clonotype was seen a handful of times. This may arise from a read error, as a much more abundant clone is one base away. The chain is built from TRBV12-3 or TRBV12-4 and TRBJ2-1; TRBD1 agrees at 7 bases. This CDR3 spans 16 amino acids. The CDR3 loop is CVSSLFGQGVFNEQFF. The CDR3 DNA follows: TGTGTCAGCAGTTTATTCGGGCAGGGGGTCTTCAATGAGCAGTTCTTC.

This clonotype was observed a handful of times. J is TRBJ2-2 and V is TRBV20-1, with 8 nucleotides matching TRBD2. V lost 6 bases to trimming and J lost 2 bases; unmatched junction nucleotides: 8. Germline CDR1 DFQATT, CDR2 SNEGSKA (reference sequence). The CDR3 has 15 amino acids. Here the CDR3 reads CSAPSGGINTGELFF. For the CDR3, the DNA is TGCAGTGCCCCGAGCGGGGGTATAAACACCGGGGAGCTGTTTTTT.

The gene calls are TRBV30 and TRBJ2-7; D may match TRBD1 or TRBD2 (6 bases each). Germline V gene sequence: CDR1 GTSNPN, CDR2 SVGIG (reference sequence). The CDR3 covers 12 residues. Between the trimmed V and J ends, which lost 7 bases and 5 bases, there was a span of 15 bases. CDR3 sequence (DNA): TGTGCCTTGGGGGGCGGTCCAAACGAGCAGTACTTC. The encoded protein is CALGGGPNEQYF.

This clonotype was seen repeatedly, ten times or more. This chain connects TRBV3-1 to TRBJ2-1, with D unresolved. Trimming removed 5 bases from V and 4 bases from J, with 6 bases in between. The germline V gene has CDR1 LGHDT and CDR2 YNNKEL (reference sequence). This CDR3 contains 12 residues. CDR3 sequence (DNA): TGTGCCAGCAGCGAACAATACAATGAGCAGTTCTTC. Amino acid sequence: CASSEQYNEQFF.

The table lists this clonotype with many counts. The chain uses TRBV3-1 and TRBJ2-7; 10 bases align to TRBD2. V lost 1 base to trimming and J lost 1 base; unmatched junction nucleotides: 7. This CDR3 region has 17 residues. CDR1 and CDR2 from the germline V gene are LGHDT and YNNKEL (reference sequence). The CDR3: CASSQASGLAASYEQYF. The CDR3 DNA reads TGTGCCAGCAGCCAAGCATCCGGACTAGCGGCTTCCTACGAGCAGTACTTC.

This clonotype has more than one count but fewer than ten. At one end the junction does not follow the germline gene, possibly because of a read error. The rearrangement joins TRBV3-1 to TRBJ2-7, with 9 nucleotides matching TRBD1. The CDR3 is 13 amino acids. CDR1 and CDR2 from the germline V gene are LGHDT and YNNKEL (reference sequence). CDR3 in amino acids: CACSSTDRGEQYF. CDR3 in DNA: TGTGCCTGCAGCTCCACGGACAGGGGTGAACAGTACTTC.

At least ten counts were recorded for this clonotype. The gene calls are TRBV30 and TRBJ2-7; no firm D call. V dropped 5 bases and J dropped 2 bases, with 10 bases sitting between them. In germline, CDR1 is GTSNPN, CDR2 SVGIG (reference sequence). The CDR3 is 12 residues long. The CDR3 is CAWSRHPYEQYF. The CDR3 DNA reads as TGTGCCTGGTCGAGACACCCCTACGAGCAGTACTTC.

This clonotype was seen ten or more times. This sequence joins TRBV6-1 and TRBJ2-1, with TRBD1 as a possible D gene (6 bases). The length of the CDR3 is 13 residues. The germline V gene has CDR1 MNHNS and CDR2 SASEGT. The germline V and J ends were trimmed by 7 bases and 7 bases, with 14 bases remaining between them. The CDR3 coding sequence is TGTGCCAGCATCAACAGGGTGGGGAATGAGCAGTTCTTC. Its protein is CASINRVGNEQFF.

In its sample, this clonotype was seen many times. This sequence joins TRBV6-1 and TRBJ2-7; TRBD2 matches at 10 bases. Trimming removed 6 bases from V and 3 bases from J; junction bases left unmatched: 5. CDR3 size: 14 residues. Germline CDR1 is MNHNS and CDR2 is SASEGT. The CDR3 loop reads CASRLAGKDYEQYF. The CDR3 DNA sequence: TGTGCCAGCAGACTAGCGGGGAAGGACTACGAGCAGTACTTC.

Ten or more counts support this clonotype. The J gene is TRBJ2-2, the V gene TRBV3-1, with D uncertain. CDR3 length: 11 amino acids. CDR1 and CDR2 (germline): LGHDT, YNNKEL (reference sequence). V lost 2 bases and J 5 bases, leaving 0 bases between the germline ends. In nucleotides, the CDR3 is TGTGCCAGCAGCCAAACCGGGGAGCTGTTTTTT. Amino acid sequence: CASSQTGELFF.

This clonotype was observed at least ten times. CDR3 sequence: CASSEGQGGQETQYF. CDR3 DNA sequence: TGCGCCAGCAGTGAGGGACAGGGTGGGCAAGAGACCCAGTACTTC. The V gene is TRBV10-1, the J gene TRBJ2-5; 8 bases are a match to TRBD1. CDR3 length equals 15 residues. Germline V CDR1 and CDR2: WNHNN, SYGVQD (reference sequence). The V segment lost 2 bases and the J segment 2 bases; nucleotides outside the gene matches: 4.

The chain joins TRBV27 to TRBJ2-1; the D gene is possibly TRBD1 (5 bases). V was shortened by 4 bases and J by 5 bases, with 18 bases between the two germline ends. The length of the CDR3 is 16 residues. Per the germline V gene, CDR1 is MNHEY and CDR2 is SMNVEV (reference sequence). CDR3 in amino acids: CASSSPSRTRDNEQFF. The DNA of the CDR3 is TGTGCCAGCAGTTCCCCTTCCCGGACCAGGGACAATGAGCAGTTCTTC.

The chain combines TRBV5-1 with TRBJ2-1; D uncertain. The germline CDR1 and CDR2 sequences are SGHRS and YFSETQ. V was pared by 2 bases and J by 0 bases, with 9 bases between. The CDR3 sequence is 15 residues long. The CDR3 coding sequence is TGCGCCAGCAGCTTATACGCGAGCTCCTACAATGAGCAGTTCTTC. It yields the protein CASSLYASSYNEQFF.